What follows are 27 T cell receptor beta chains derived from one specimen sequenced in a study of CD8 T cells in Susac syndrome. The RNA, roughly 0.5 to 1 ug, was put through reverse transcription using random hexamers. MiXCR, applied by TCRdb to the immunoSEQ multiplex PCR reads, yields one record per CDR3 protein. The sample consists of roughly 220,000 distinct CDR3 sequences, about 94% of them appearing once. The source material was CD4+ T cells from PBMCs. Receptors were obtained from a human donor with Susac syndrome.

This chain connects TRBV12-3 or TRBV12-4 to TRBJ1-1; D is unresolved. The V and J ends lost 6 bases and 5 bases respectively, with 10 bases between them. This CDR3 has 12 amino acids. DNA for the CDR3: TGTGCCAGCAGCCCCGGGGTAACTGAAGCTTTCTTT. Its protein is CASSPGVTEAFF.

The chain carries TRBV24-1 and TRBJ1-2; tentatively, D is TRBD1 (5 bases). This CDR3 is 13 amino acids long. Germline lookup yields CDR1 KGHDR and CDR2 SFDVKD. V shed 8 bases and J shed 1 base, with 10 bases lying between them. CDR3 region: CATTGGNNYGYTF. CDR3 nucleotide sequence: TGTGCCACCACGGGGGGAAATAACTATGGCTACACCTTC.

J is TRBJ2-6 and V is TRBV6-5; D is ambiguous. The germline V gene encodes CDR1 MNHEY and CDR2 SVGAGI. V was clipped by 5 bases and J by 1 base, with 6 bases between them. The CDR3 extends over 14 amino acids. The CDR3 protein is CASSMASGANVLTF. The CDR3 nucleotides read TGTGCCAGCAGTATGGCTTCTGGGGCCAACGTCCTGACTTTC.

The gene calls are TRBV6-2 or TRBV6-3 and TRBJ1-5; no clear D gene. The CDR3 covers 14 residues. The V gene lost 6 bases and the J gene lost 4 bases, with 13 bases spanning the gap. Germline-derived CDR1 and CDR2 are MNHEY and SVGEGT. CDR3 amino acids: CASREPGENQPQHF. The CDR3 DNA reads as TGTGCCAGCAGGGAACCGGGAGAGAATCAGCCCCAGCATTTT.

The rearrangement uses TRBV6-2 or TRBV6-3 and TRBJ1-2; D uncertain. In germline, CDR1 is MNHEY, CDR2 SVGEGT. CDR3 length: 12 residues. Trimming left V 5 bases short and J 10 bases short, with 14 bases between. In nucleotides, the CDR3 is TGTGCCAGCAGTGAACCTAACCGGGTCTACACCTTC. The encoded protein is CASSEPNRVYTF.

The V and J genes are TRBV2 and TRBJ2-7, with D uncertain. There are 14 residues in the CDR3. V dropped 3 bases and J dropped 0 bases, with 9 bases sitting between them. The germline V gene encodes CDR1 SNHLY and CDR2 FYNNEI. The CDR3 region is CASSDRVVSYEQYF. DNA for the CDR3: TGTGCCAGCAGTGATCGTGTAGTCTCCTACGAGCAGTACTTC.

The CDR3 reads CSARDPAGEFTDTQYF. Written as DNA, the CDR3 is TGCAGTGCTAGAGATCCAGCGGGGGAGTTCACAGATACGCAGTATTTT. V and J are TRBV20-1 and TRBJ2-3, with 8 bases that match TRBD2. V lost 0 bases, J lost 2 bases, and 7 bases stayed unmatched. This CDR3 is built from 16 residues. CDR1 DFQATT and CDR2 SNEGSKA come from the germline V gene (reference sequence).

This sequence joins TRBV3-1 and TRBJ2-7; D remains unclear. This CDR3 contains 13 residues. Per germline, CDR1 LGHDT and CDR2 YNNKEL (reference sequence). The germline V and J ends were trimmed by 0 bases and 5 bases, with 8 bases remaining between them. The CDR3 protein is CASSQETVHEQYF. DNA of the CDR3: TGTGCCAGCAGCCAAGAAACTGTCCACGAGCAGTACTTC.

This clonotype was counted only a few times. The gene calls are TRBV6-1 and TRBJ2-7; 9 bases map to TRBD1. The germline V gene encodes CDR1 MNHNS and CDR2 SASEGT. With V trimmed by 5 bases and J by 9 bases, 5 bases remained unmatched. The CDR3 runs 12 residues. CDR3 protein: CASSSTGGWQYF. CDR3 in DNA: TGTGCCAGCAGTTCGACAGGGGGTTGGCAGTACTTC.

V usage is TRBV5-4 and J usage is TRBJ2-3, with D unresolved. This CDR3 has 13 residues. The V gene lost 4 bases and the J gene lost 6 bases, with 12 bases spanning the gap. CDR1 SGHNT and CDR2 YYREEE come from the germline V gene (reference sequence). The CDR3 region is CASSPTSVDTQYF. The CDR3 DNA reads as TGTGCCAGCAGCCCAACGTCGGTGGATACGCAGTATTTT.

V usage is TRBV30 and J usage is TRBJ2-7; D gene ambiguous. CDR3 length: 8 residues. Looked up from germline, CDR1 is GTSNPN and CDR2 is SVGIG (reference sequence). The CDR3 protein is CVNGEQYF. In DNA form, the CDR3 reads TGTGTGAACGGGGAGCAGTACTTC.

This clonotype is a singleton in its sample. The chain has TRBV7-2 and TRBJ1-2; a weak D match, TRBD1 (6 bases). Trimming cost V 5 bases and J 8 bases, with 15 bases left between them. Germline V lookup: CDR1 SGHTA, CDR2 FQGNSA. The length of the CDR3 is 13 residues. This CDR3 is CASSPNRVDGYTF. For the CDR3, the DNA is TGTGCCAGCAGCCCCAACAGGGTAGACGGCTACACCTTC.

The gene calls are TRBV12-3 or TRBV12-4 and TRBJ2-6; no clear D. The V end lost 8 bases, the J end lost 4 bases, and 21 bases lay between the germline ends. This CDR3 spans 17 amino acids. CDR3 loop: CASLGRRFLSGANVLTF. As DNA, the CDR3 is TGTGCCAGCCTCGGGCGCAGGTTCCTATCCGGGGCCAACGTCCTGACTTTC.

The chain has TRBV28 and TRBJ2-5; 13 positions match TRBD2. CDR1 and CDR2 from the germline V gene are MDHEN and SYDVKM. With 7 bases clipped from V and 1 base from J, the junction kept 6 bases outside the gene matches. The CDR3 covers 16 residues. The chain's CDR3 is CASMGLAGPTQETQYF. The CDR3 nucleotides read TGTGCCAGCATGGGACTAGCGGGGCCTACCCAAGAGACCCAGTACTTC. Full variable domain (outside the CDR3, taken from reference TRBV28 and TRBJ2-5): DVKVTQSSRYLVKRTGEKVFLECVQDMDHENMFWYRQDPGLGLRLIYFSYDVKMKEKGDIPEGYSVSREKKERFSLILESASTNQTSMYLCASMGLAGPTQETQYFGPGTRLLVL.

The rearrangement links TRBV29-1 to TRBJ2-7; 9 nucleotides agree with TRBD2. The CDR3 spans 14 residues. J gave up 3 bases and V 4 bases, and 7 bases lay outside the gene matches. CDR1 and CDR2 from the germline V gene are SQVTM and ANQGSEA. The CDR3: CSVVGGLAGYEQYF. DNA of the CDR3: TGCAGCGTTGTGGGGGGACTAGCCGGCTACGAGCAGTACTTC.

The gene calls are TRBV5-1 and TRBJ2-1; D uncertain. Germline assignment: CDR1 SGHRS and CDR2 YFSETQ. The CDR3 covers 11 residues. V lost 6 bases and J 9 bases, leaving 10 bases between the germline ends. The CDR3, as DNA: TGCGCCAGCATCGCAAACAGTGAGCAGTTCTTC. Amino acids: CASIANSEQFF.

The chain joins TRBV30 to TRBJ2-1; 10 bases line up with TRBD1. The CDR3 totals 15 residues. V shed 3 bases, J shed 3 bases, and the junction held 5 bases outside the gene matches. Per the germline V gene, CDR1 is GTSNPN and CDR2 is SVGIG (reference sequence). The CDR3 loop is CAWSPGQGGYNEQFF. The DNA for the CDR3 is TGTGCCTGGAGCCCTGGACAGGGGGGCTACAATGAGCAGTTCTTC.

The CDR3: CASSGPRTGEQFF. DNA of the CDR3: TGTGCCAGCAGCGGACCCCGGACAGGAGAGCAGTTCTTC. The rearrangement joins TRBV11-3 to TRBJ2-1, with 7 bases aligning to TRBD1. CDR3 length equals 13 residues. With V trimmed by 5 bases and J by 10 bases, 8 bases remained unmatched. The V gene's germline CDR1 is SGHNT and CDR2 YENEEA.

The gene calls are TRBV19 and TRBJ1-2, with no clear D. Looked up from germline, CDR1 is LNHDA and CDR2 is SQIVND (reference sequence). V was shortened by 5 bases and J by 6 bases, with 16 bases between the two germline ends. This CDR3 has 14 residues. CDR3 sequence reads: CASSSDARTHGYTF. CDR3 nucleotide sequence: TGTGCCAGTAGTTCAGACGCTCGGACGCATGGCTACACCTTC.

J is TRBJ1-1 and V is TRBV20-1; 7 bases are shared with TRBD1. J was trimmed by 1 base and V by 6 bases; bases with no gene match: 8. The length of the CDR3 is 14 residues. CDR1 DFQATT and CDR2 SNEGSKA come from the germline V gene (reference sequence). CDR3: CSARREGANTEAFF. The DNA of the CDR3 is TGCAGTGCAAGGAGGGAGGGGGCGAACACTGAAGCTTTCTTT.

As DNA, the CDR3 is TGCGCCAGCAGCTTGTTGGAGGGGGCAGGGGGAGAGACCCAGTACTTC. This encodes CASSLLEGAGGETQYF. This rearrangement joins TRBV5-1 to TRBJ2-5; D might be TRBD1 (7 bases). CDR1 SGHRS and CDR2 YFSETQ come from the germline V gene. V dropped 1 base and J dropped 4 bases, with 17 bases sitting between them. The CDR3 is 16 residues long.

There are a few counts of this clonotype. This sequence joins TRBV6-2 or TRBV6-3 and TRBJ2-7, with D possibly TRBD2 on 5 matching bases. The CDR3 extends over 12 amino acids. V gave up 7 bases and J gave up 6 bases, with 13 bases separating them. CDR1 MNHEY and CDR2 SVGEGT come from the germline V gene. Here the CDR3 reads CASTHGSGEQYF. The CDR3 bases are TGTGCCAGCACTCATGGGAGCGGCGAGCAGTACTTC.

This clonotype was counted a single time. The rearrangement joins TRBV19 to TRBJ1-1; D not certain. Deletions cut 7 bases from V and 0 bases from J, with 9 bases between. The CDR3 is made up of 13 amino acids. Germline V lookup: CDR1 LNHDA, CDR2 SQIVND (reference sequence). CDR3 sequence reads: CASTPPLNTEAFF. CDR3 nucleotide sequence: TGTGCCAGTACCCCTCCGTTGAACACTGAAGCTTTCTTT.

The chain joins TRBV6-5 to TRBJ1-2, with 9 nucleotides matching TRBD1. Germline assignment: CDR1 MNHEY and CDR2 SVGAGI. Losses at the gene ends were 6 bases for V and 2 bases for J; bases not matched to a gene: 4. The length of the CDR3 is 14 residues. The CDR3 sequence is CASRGTGRNYGYTF. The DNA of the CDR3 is TGTGCCAGCAGAGGGACAGGGAGGAACTATGGCTACACCTTC.

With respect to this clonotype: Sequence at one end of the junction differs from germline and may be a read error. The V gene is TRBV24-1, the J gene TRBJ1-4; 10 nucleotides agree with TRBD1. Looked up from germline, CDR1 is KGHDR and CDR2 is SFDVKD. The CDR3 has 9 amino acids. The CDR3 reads CAPPGQGPF. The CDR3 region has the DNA TGTGCCCCGCCGGGACAGGGGCCTTTT.

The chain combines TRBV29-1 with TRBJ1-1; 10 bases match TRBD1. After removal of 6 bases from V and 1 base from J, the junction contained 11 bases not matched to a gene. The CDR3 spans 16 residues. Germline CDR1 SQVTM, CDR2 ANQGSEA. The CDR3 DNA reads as TGCAGCGTAGACGACAGGGGGCCGGGGCGGAACACTGAAGCTTTCTTT. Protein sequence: CSVDDRGPGRNTEAFF.

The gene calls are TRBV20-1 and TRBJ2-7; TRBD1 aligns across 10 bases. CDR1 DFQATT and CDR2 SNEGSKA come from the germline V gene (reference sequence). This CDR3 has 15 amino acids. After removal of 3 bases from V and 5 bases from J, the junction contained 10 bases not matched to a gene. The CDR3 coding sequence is TGCAGTGCTAGTGGGGCCGGGACAGGGGCCAACGAGCAGTACTTC. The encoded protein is CSASGAGTGANEQYF.